This T cell receptor (beta chain) comes out of a study of T-cell memory formation after mild COVID-19. TCRdb analysed the 5' RACE reads with MiXCR anew, one entry per CDR3 protein. Of 470,000 or so distinct CDR3 sequences listed, around a quarter are singletons. Germline CDR1 and CDR2: LGHDT and YNNKEL (reference sequence). The V end lost 4 bases, the J end lost 3 bases, and 12 bases lay between the germline ends. This CDR3 has 14 amino acids. Remarks on this clonotype: The target antigen is unknown.

Notes on the study in general: Cross-reactive memory apparently joined, as some responding clones appeared in pre-infection memory.

The chain is built from TRBV3-1 and TRBJ1-2; weak D call: TRBD1 (6 bases). This sequence was found in an adult woman who had mild COVID-19 (a few samples of this study predate the infection). Cell type and time point are not known. Sample: PBMCs or a T cell subset sorted from them (not recorded which). CDR3 nucleotides: TGTGCCAGCAGCCGGCAGGGGAGTGACTATGGCTACACCTTC. It specifies CASSRQGSDYGYTF.